Shown below are 15 T cell receptor beta chains from a single sample sequenced in a study of T cell responses to AZD1222 COVID-19 vaccine. Some clones are missing from TCRdb's copy, which holds only in-frame ones; the method was immunoSEQ multiplex PCR. The sample includes about 150,000 clones, around 83% of them seen just once. The sample consisted of peripheral blood, taken 28 days after the second AZD1222 dose. Every receptor here comes from an adult who received the AZD1222 COVID-19 vaccine.

The chain combines TRBV15 with TRBJ1-2; D remains unclear. V lost 1 base, J lost 0 bases, and 9 bases lay in between. Germline assignment: CDR1 LNHNV and CDR2 YYDKDF (reference sequence). The CDR3 contains 15 residues. The DNA for the CDR3 is TGTGCCACCAGCAGAGGGGGTCCAGCTAACTATGGCTACACCTTC. Protein product: CATSRGGPANYGYTF.

The CDR3 sequence is CASGRGATNEKLFF. In nucleotides, the CDR3 is TGTGCCTCGGGACGGGGGGCAACTAATGAAAAACTGTTTTTT. The chain is built from TRBV27 and TRBJ1-4, with D perhaps matching TRBD1 (5 bases). The V end lost 11 bases, the J end lost 0 bases, and 13 bases lay between the germline ends. Germline CDR1 reads MNHEY; CDR2 reads SMNVEV (reference sequence). The CDR3 is 14 amino acids.

The V and J genes are TRBV5-4 and TRBJ2-7, with TRBD2 matching over 12 bases. The length of the CDR3 is 17 residues. CDR1 is SGHNT and CDR2 is YYREEE in the germline V gene (reference sequence). Trimming cost V 3 bases and J 3 bases; bases outside gene matches: 10. This CDR3 reads CASSSATSGGLGYEQYF. In DNA form, the CDR3 reads TGTGCCAGCAGCTCGGCGACTAGCGGGGGCCTCGGCTACGAGCAGTACTTC. The whole variable domain, filled in from reference TRBV5-4 and TRBJ2-7, reads ETGVTQSPTHLIKTRGQQVTLRCSSQSGHNTVSWYQQALGQGPQFIFQYYREEENGRGNFPPRFSGLQFPNYSSELNVNALELDDSALYLCASSSATSGGLGYEQYFGPGTRLTVT.

This sequence joins TRBV29-1 and TRBJ2-7, with 8 bases aligning to TRBD1. The ends lost 7 bases at V and 0 bases at J; junction bases unmatched: 5. The CDR3 is 13 amino acids. Germline V gene data show CDR1 as SQVTM and CDR2 as ANQGSEA. Here the CDR3 reads CSGSGTGSYEQYF. The DNA for the CDR3 is TGCAGCGGATCCGGGACAGGCTCCTACGAGCAGTACTTC.

The chain is built from TRBV9 and TRBJ2-1; 14 bases line up with TRBD2. Trimming cost V 3 bases and J 3 bases; bases outside gene matches: 5. Per germline, CDR1 SGDLS and CDR2 YYNGEE. The CDR3 has 17 amino acids. CDR3 sequence (DNA): TGTGCCAGCAGCGCCCGACTAGCGGGGGGGCTCTACAATGAGCAGTTCTTC. Translated: CASSARLAGGLYNEQFF. Combining the CDR3 with reference TRBV9 and TRBJ2-1 gives the whole variable domain DSGVTQTPKHLITATGQRVTLRCSPRSGDLSVYWYQQSLDQGLQFLIQYYNGEERAKGNILERFSAQQFPDLHSELNLSSLELGDSALYFCASSARLAGGLYNEQFFGPGTRLTVL.

This clone was seen a single time. This chain links TRBV3-1 (or the pseudogene TRBV3-2) with TRBJ2-1; 8 nucleotides line up with TRBD2. Germline trimming cut 1 base from V and 1 base from J; bases unmatched to any gene: 6. The CDR3 covers 17 residues. Germline V gene sequence: CDR1 LGHDT, CDR2 YNNKEL (reference sequence). For the CDR3, the DNA is TGTGCCAGCAGCCAAGCCAGCGGGGGCCCTTCCTACAATGAGCAGTTCTTC. Translating gives CASSQASGGPSYNEQFF.

The V call is TRBV11-1, the J call TRBJ1-1; D uncertain. Between the trimmed V and J ends, which lost 2 bases and 3 bases, there was a span of 10 bases. The CDR3 covers 14 residues. Germline V gene data show CDR1 as SGHAT and CDR2 as FQDESV (reference sequence). For the CDR3, the DNA is TGTGCCAGCAGCTTAAATGGGGTGTACACTGAAGCTTTCTTT. Its protein product is CASSLNGVYTEAFF.

This clone was counted once. This chain connects TRBV3-1 (or the pseudogene TRBV3-2) to TRBJ2-4, with 11 bases identical to TRBD2. This CDR3 contains 15 residues. Germline V CDR1 and CDR2: LGHDT, YNNKEL (reference sequence). V dropped 3 bases and J dropped 6; count of bases not matched to a gene: 4. CDR3 nucleotides: TGTGCCAGCAGCCATAGCGGGGGGGCCGGAAACATTCAGTACTTC. This sequence encodes CASSHSGGAGNIQYF.

The CDR3 DNA sequence: TGTGCCAGCAGCATGAGCACAGCCAACTACGAGCAGTACTTC. Translated, it gives CASSMSTANYEQYF. The rearrangement links TRBV9 to TRBJ2-7, with unresolved D. The CDR3 covers 14 residues. Germline V gene lookup returns CDR1 SGDLS and CDR2 YYNGEE. V was pared by 4 bases and J by 3 bases, with 14 bases between.

The V call is TRBV2, the J call TRBJ1-4; unclear D gene. Germline CDR1 reads SNHLY; CDR2 reads FYNNEI. The CDR3 has 13 amino acids. V was trimmed by 4 bases and J by 7 bases, leaving 10 bases between them. As DNA, the CDR3 is TGTGCCAGCAGTGTGGACGGGAGTGAAAAACTGTTTTTT. Translating it yields CASSVDGSEKLFF.

The chain has TRBV7-2 and TRBJ1-2; tentatively, D is TRBD1 (6 bases). Between the trimmed V and J ends, which lost 2 bases and 8 bases, there was a span of 12 bases. The CDR3 length is 13 residues. Per germline, CDR1 SGHTA and CDR2 FQGNSA. The CDR3 DNA reads TGTGCCAGCAGCTTAAGGGGGGAAGGCGGCTACACCTTC. Its translation: CASSLRGEGGYTF.

This clone was recorded only once. The V gene is TRBV19, the J gene TRBJ2-3; possible D gene TRBD2, 6 bases. V was pared by 0 bases and J by 3 bases, with 7 bases between. Germline CDR1 reads LNHDA; CDR2 reads SQIVND (reference sequence). This CDR3 comprises 14 residues. CDR3: CASSIEAGTDTQYF. CDR3 DNA sequence: TGTGCCAGTAGTATAGAGGCGGGGACAGATACGCAGTATTTT.

This clone was seen a handful of times. V and J are TRBV6-4 and TRBJ2-1; 10 bases match TRBD2. CDR3 size: 12 residues. Germline CDR1 MRHNA, CDR2 SNTAGT. Germline trimming cut 5 bases from V and 9 bases from J; bases unmatched to any gene: 1. CDR3 amino acids: CASSTSGIEQFF. In DNA form, the CDR3 reads TGTGCCAGCAGTACTAGCGGGATTGAGCAGTTCTTC.

This sequence joins TRBV5-1 and TRBJ1-5; the D gene is possibly TRBD1 (6 bases). CDR3 length: 14 amino acids. CDR1 SGHRS and CDR2 YFSETQ come from the germline V gene. Between the trimmed V and J ends, which lost 0 bases and 6 bases, there was a span of 10 bases. The CDR3 DNA reads TGCGCCAGCAGCTTGGAGGCAGGGGTTCAGCCCCAGCATTTT. It codes for CASSLEAGVQPQHF.

The gene calls are TRBV27 and TRBJ1-1; no firm D call. This CDR3 comprises 14 residues. V lost 6 bases and J lost 0, with 11 bases in between. Germline values: CDR1 MNHEY, CDR2 SMNVEV (reference sequence). This chain's CDR3 is CASSPEGLNTEAFF. CDR3 sequence (DNA): TGTGCCAGCAGCCCGGAGGGTCTGAACACTGAAGCTTTCTTT.